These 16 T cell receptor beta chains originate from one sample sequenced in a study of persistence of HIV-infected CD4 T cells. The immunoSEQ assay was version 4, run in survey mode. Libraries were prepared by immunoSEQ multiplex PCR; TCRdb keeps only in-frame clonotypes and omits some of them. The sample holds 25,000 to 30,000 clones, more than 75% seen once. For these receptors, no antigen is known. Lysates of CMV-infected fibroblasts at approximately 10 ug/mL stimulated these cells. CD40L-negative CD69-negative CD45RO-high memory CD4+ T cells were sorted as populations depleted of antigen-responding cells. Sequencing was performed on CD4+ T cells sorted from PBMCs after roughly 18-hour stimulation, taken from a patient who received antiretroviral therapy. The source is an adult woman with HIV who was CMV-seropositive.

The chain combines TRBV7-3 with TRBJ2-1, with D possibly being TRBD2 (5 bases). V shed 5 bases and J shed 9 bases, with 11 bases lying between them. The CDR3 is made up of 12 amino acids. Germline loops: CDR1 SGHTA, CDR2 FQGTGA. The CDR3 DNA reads TGTGCCAGCAGCCCGTCGGCGGGTGAGCAGTTCTTC. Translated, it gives CASSPSAGEQFF.

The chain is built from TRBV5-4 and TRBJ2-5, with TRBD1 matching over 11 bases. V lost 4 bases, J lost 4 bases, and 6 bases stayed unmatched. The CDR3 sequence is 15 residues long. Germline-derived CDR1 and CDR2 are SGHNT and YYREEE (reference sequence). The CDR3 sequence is CASSRGQGAGETQYF. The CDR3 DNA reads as TGTGCCAGCAGCCGAGGACAGGGGGCAGGAGAGACCCAGTACTTC.

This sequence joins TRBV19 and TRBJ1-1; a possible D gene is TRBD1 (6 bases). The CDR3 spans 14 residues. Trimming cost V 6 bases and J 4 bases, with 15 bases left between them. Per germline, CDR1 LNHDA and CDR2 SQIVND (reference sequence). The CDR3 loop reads CASRYRAMGTEAFF. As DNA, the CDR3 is TGTGCCAGTAGGTACAGGGCGATGGGCACTGAAGCTTTCTTT.

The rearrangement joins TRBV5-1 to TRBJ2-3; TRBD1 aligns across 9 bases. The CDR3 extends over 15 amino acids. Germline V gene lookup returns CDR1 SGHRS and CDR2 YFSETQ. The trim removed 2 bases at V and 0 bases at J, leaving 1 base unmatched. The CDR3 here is CASSFGTGSTDTQYF. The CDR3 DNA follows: TGCGCCAGCAGCTTCGGGACAGGGAGCACAGATACGCAGTATTTT.

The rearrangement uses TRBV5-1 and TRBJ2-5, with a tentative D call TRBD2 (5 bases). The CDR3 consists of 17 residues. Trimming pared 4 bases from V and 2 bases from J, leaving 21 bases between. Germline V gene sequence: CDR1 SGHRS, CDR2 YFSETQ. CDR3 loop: CASSGFLDSLEQETQYF. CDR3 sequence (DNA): TGCGCCAGCAGCGGTTTTCTGGACTCATTAGAACAAGAGACCCAGTACTTC.

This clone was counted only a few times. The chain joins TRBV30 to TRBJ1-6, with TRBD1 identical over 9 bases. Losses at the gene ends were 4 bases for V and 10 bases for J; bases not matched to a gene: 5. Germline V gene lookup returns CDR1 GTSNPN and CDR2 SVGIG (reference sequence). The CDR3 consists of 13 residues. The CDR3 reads CAWTTDRGSPLHF. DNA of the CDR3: TGTGCCTGGACCACGGACAGGGGATCACCCCTCCACTTT.

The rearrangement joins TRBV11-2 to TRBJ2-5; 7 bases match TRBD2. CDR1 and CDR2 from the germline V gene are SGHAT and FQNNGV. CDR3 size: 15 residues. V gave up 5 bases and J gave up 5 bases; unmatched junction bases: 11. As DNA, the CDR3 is TGTGCCAGCAGCCCGCAAGTAGGTAGCGGGGAGACCCAGTACTTC. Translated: CASSPQVGSGETQYF.

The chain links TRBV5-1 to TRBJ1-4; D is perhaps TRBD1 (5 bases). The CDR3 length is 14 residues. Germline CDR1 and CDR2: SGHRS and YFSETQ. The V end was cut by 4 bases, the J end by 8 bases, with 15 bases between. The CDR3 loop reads CASSPRGVQEKLFF. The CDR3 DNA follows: TGCGCCAGCAGCCCTCGGGGGGTTCAGGAAAAACTGTTTTTT.

The CDR3 sequence: CASSPRTNEQFF. CDR3 sequence (DNA): TGTGCCAGCAGCCCCCGGACGAATGAGCAGTTCTTC. The gene calls are TRBV7-2 and TRBJ2-1; D gene uncertain. Germline CDR1 reads SGHTA; CDR2 reads FQGNSA. The CDR3 sequence is 12 residues long. The V and J ends lost 5 bases and 7 bases respectively, with 9 bases between them.

CDR3 sequence reads: CASSVASTDTQYF. The CDR3 coding sequence is TGTGCCAGCAGCGTAGCTAGCACAGATACGCAGTATTTT. The chain carries TRBV9 and TRBJ2-3; D is undetermined. Germline CDR1 and CDR2: SGDLS and YYNGEE. Trimming pared 0 bases from V and 0 bases from J, leaving 2 bases between. The CDR3 is 13 residues long.

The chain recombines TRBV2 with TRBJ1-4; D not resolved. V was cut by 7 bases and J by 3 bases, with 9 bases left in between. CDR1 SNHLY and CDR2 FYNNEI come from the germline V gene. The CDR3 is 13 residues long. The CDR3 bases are TGTGCCAGCATTCGGGCGGCTAATGAAAAACTGTTTTTT. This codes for CASIRAANEKLFF.

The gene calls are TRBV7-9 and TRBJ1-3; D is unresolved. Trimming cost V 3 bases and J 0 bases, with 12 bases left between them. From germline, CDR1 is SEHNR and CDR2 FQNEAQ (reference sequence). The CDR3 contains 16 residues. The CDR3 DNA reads TGTGCCAGCAGCTTCGGGCACGGATCCTCTGGAAACACCATATATTTT. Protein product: CASSFGHGSSGNTIYF.

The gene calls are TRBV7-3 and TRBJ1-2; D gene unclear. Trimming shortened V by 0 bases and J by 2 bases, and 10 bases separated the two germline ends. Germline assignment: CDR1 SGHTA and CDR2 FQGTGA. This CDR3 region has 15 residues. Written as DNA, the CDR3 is TGTGCCAGCAGCTTAACCTCGCAGGCAAACTATGGCTACACCTTC. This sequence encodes CASSLTSQANYGYTF.

The CDR3 DNA sequence: TGTGCCACCAGCTGGTCCAGCCTCCACTACAATGAGCAGTTCTTC. Protein sequence: CATSWSSLHYNEQFF. The chain couples TRBV15 to TRBJ2-1; unclear D gene. V lost 5 bases, J lost 3 bases, and 14 bases lay in between. Germline V gene sequence: CDR1 LNHNV, CDR2 YYDKDF (reference sequence). CDR3 length equals 15 residues.

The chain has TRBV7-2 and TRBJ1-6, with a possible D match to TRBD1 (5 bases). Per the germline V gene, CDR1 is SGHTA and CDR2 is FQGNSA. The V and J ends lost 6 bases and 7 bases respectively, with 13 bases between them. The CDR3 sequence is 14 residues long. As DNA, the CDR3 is TGTGCCAGCAGACCCGGGACCGTGAATTCACCCCTCCACTTT. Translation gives CASRPGTVNSPLHF.

The CDR3 protein is CSASGQEHQPQHF. CDR3 nucleotides: TGCAGTGCTAGTGGGCAGGAGCATCAGCCCCAGCATTTT. The rearrangement links TRBV20-1 to TRBJ1-5; D is ambiguous. The length of the CDR3 is 13 residues. Trimming cost V 3 bases and J 5 bases, with 11 bases left between them. Germline-derived CDR1 and CDR2 are DFQATT and SNEGSKA (reference sequence).